This TCR beta chain was found in a study of cytomegalovirus exposure and HLA in healthy donors. Study details: Prior work identified 95 million to 120 million unique TCR beta sequences in around 170 million T cells.

General observations from the study: Segments of the TCR beta V type were, in most cases, productive about 90% or about 30% of the time in an earlier analysis. For presence/absence analyses, sequencing depth was assumed to be roughly uniform across donors. Apart from CMV serostatus, no immune exposure information was available.

Concerning this clone: Its specificity is unknown.

The PCR employed 60 Vbeta primers together with 13 Jbeta primers. Assay used: immunoSEQ multiplex PCR; TCRdb lists only in-frame clones, some missing. Here the sample spans about 55,000 clones, more than 75% being singletons. The material sequenced was PBMCs. The clonotype was recovered from a female donor in good health and CMV-seronegative.

The CDR3 loop reads CATSRQGRVPGELFF. The CDR3 DNA is TGTGCCACCTCCCGGCAGGGAAGGGTTCCCGGGGAGCTGTTTTTT. The chain couples TRBV15 to TRBJ2-2; possibly TRBD1 for D (5 bases). Trimming pared 8 bases from V and 6 bases from J, leaving 19 bases between. CDR3 length: 15 residues. Looked up from germline, CDR1 is LNHNV and CDR2 is YYDKDF (reference sequence).